Listed below are T cell receptor beta chains from one sample, sequenced in a study of T cell responses to AZD1222 COVID-19 vaccine. The table came from immunoSEQ multiplex PCR; TCRdb's copy has only in-frame clones and leaves some out. The repertoire holds approximately 67,000 clones, with 83% as singletons. Sample: peripheral blood, taken 28 days after the second AZD1222 dose. These receptors originate from an adult who received the AZD1222 COVID-19 vaccine. The CDR3 runs from the conserved cysteine through the conserved F or W. The D gene is left open where the match is weak. Clone sizes are given selectively: once, few, many, or a class where the clone is expanded.

j_gene: TRBJ2-7
abundance: .
d_gene: TRBD1
v_gene: TRBV11-2
CDR3aa: CASSQVRGPRNEQYF
CDR3nt: TGTGCCAGCAGTCAGGTGAGGGGGCCCAGGAACGAGCAGTACTTC

j_gene: TRBJ1-2
abundance: .
d_gene: .
v_gene: TRBV2
CDR3aa: CASSETGQQYNYGYTF
CDR3nt: TGTGCCAGCAGTGAAACGGGACAACAATACAACTATGGCTACACCTTC

j_gene: TRBJ1-2
abundance: .
d_gene: TRBD1
v_gene: TRBV2
CDR3aa: CASRPQGDRYTF
CDR3nt: TGTGCCAGCAGGCCACAGGGGGATCGCTACACCTTC

j_gene: TRBJ2-2
abundance: once
d_gene: .
v_gene: TRBV28
CDR3aa: CASTYNTGELFF
CDR3nt: TGTGCCAGCACTTACAACACCGGGGAGCTGTTTTTT

j_gene: TRBJ2-1
abundance: .
d_gene: TRBD2
v_gene: TRBV5-4
CDR3aa: CASSSGTSGGAYNEQFF
CDR3nt: TGTGCCAGCAGCTCTGGGACTAGCGGGGGGGCGTACAATGAGCAGTTCTTC

j_gene: TRBJ1-1
abundance: once
d_gene: .
v_gene: TRBV15
CDR3aa: CATSKGYTEAFF
CDR3nt: TGTGCCACCAGCAAAGGATACACTGAAGCTTTCTTT

j_gene: TRBJ2-7
abundance: few
d_gene: .
v_gene: TRBV2
CDR3aa: CASSVEYEQYF
CDR3nt: TGTGCCAGCAGTGTGGAGTACGAGCAGTACTTC

j_gene: TRBJ2-3
abundance: .
d_gene: .
v_gene: TRBV5-1
CDR3aa: CASSLQTQGTDTQYF
CDR3nt: TGCGCCAGCAGCTTGCAGACTCAAGGCACAGATACGCAGTATTTT

j_gene: TRBJ2-5
abundance: .
d_gene: .
v_gene: TRBV25-1
CDR3aa: CASSDRVRETQYF
CDR3nt: TGTGCCAGCAGTGACAGGGTTCGAGAGACCCAGTACTTC

j_gene: TRBJ1-1
abundance: .
d_gene: .
v_gene: TRBV7-9
CDR3aa: CASSLQGMYTEAFF
CDR3nt: TGTGCCAGCAGCTTACAGGGGATGTACACTGAAGCTTTCTTT

j_gene: TRBJ1-1
abundance: .
d_gene: .
v_gene: TRBV7-2
CDR3aa: CASSSEGGRWDTEAFF
CDR3nt: TGTGCCAGCAGCTCCGAAGGGGGGAGGTGGGACACTGAAGCTTTCTTT

j_gene: TRBJ1-6
abundance: .
d_gene: .
v_gene: TRBV6-5
CDR3aa: CASIRENSPLHF
CDR3nt: TGTGCCAGCATCCGGGAGAATTCACCCCTCCACTTT

j_gene: TRBJ1-2
abundance: .
d_gene: .
v_gene: TRBV27
CDR3aa: CASSSSNYGYTF
CDR3nt: TGTGCCAGCAGTTCCTCAAACTATGGCTACACCTTC

j_gene: TRBJ1-5
abundance: .
d_gene: .
v_gene: TRBV9
CDR3aa: CASSVGGRDQPQHF
CDR3nt: TGTGCCAGCAGCGTAGGCGGTAGGGATCAGCCCCAGCATTTT

j_gene: TRBJ1-1
abundance: .
d_gene: .
v_gene: TRBV3-1/TRBV3-2
CDR3aa: CASSQVQNTEAFF
CDR3nt: TGTGCCAGCAGCCAAGTGCAAAACACTGAAGCTTTCTTT

j_gene: TRBJ1-6
abundance: few
d_gene: .
v_gene: TRBV30
CDR3aa: CAWRGNRVYNSPLHF
CDR3nt: TGTGCCTGGAGGGGAAACAGGGTTTATAATTCACCCCTCCACTTT